This TCR beta chain originates from a study of blood T cell repertoires in COVID-19. On the study more broadly: The United States, Italy and Spain supplied acute and convalescent COVID-19 samples. T cells, B-cell-depleted T cells, or PBMCs provided the cDNA or gDNA that served as material.

The CDR3 runs to 16 residues. Some clones are missing from TCRdb's copy, which holds only in-frame ones; the method was immunoSEQ multiplex PCR. This sample yields 150,000 to 200,000 clones, of which more than 60% are seen a single time; roughly 8.3% belongs to the top ten. Source material: peripheral blood. The chain has TRBV21-1 and TRBJ2-6; the table's D call, TRBD1, was not checked against the DNA. TRBV21-1 is a listed pseudogene. The receptor was derived from a man aged 55 to 70 with acute or convalescent COVID-19. CDR3 residues: CASSKGRGTGANVLTF. CDR3 nucleotides: TGTGCCAGCAGCAAAGGAAGGGGTACTGGGGCCAACGTCCTGACTTTC.